This entry features one T cell receptor (beta chain) sequence. The antigen is unknown. The record originates from a study of T cells in Graves' hyperthyroidism and ophthalmopathy. On the basis of clinical symptoms, serum thyroxine and TRAb, thyroid ultrasound and orbital computed tomography, diagnoses were made. Points from the study as a whole: In validation, the model predicted ophthalmopathy. These predictions came a median 6.5 months before onset. Most expanded thyroid clonotypes above 0.001 also appeared in blood.

RNA transcripts provided the source from which TCR beta CDR3 regions were amplified. During a first-round RT-PCR of the TCR CDR3, the HTBI primer set was used. TCRdb re-derived calls from the multiplex PCR reads in MiXCR, one entry per CDR3 protein. The sample comprises 750,000 to 950,000 distinct CDR3 sequences, 35% to 45% of which are singletons, and 8% to 9% rests with the top ten. The V gene lost 8 bases and the J gene lost 5 bases, with 12 bases spanning the gap. This CDR3 contains 12 residues. CDR1 and CDR2 (germline): MGHDK, SYGVNS. What was sequenced was blood. The receptor's source is a man younger than 30 with Graves' hyperthyroidism. This chain joins TRBV25-1 and TRBJ2-5; D is unresolved. This CDR3 is CASLLPGETQYF. DNA for the CDR3: TGTGCCAGCCTCCTTCCTGGGGAGACCCAGTACTTC.